The 14 T cell receptor beta chains presented below share a single source sample, sequenced in a study of regulatory T cells in long-lasting Graves disease. Construction of TCR beta libraries relied on iRepertoire HTBI primers and on Arm-PCR targeting CDR3 regions. TCRdb reprocessed the multiplex PCR reads with MiXCR, giving one entry per CDR3 protein. The table has roughly 300,000 distinct CDR3 sequences, around 21% seen once. Time point defined: persistent/refractory GD, antithyroid drugs over 5 years with positive TRAb. From PBMCs, RNA was extracted and then used to make the TCR library. Sequenced material: peripheral blood mononuclear cells (PBMCs), taken when the disease was refractory, from a patient treated with antithyroid drugs. The source is a female donor with Graves disease.

This clonotype was seen a single time. V is TRBV10-2 and J is TRBJ2-2; TRBD1 agrees at 7 bases. Germline loops: CDR1 WSHSY, CDR2 SAAADI. This CDR3 spans 15 amino acids. The junction had 5 bases not matched to a gene; V was cut back by 4 bases and J by 3 bases. This CDR3 is CASSASGGDTGELFF. CDR3 bases: TGCGCCAGCAGTGCGTCAGGGGGTGACACCGGGGAGCTGTTTTTT.

This clonotype was seen at least ten times. This chain connects TRBV10-3 to TRBJ1-5; D unclear. CDR1 is ENHRY and CDR2 is SYGVKD in the germline V gene. The CDR3 is made up of 15 amino acids. The V gene lost 2 bases and the J gene lost 0 bases, with 8 bases spanning the gap. The CDR3 coding sequence is TGTGCCATCAGTGAGGGACCGTATAGCAATCAGCCCCAGCATTTT. Amino acid sequence: CAISEGPYSNQPQHF.

This clonotype was picked up many times. The rearrangement links TRBV2 to TRBJ1-1; D gene ambiguous. V lost 4 bases and J 4 bases, leaving 10 bases between the germline ends. Germline values: CDR1 SNHLY, CDR2 FYNNEI. CDR3 length: 13 amino acids. Here the CDR3 reads CASSGRSVTEAFF. The CDR3 nucleotides are TGTGCCAGCAGTGGAAGGAGCGTCACTGAAGCTTTCTTT.

This clonotype was counted at least ten times. This chain connects TRBV7-2 to TRBJ2-7; a weak D match, TRBD1 (5 bases). Trimming stripped 5 bases from V and 3 bases from J, with 8 bases between. Germline V gene lookup returns CDR1 SGHTA and CDR2 FQGNSA. The CDR3 spans 12 residues. The CDR3 reads CASSPGHYEQYF. The CDR3 DNA follows: TGTGCCAGCAGCCCCGGACACTACGAGCAGTACTTC.

The sample holds a few counts of this clonotype. The rearrangement uses TRBV6-5 and TRBJ1-5; 8 bases fit TRBD1. Trimming took 3 bases from V and 1 from J; bases not matched to a gene: 5. There are 16 residues in the CDR3. Germline CDR1 and CDR2: MNHEY and SVGAGI. The CDR3 region is CASSYGQGTSNQPQHF. The CDR3 nucleotides are TGTGCCAGCAGTTATGGACAGGGCACAAGCAATCAGCCCCAGCATTTT.

This clonotype was detected ten times or more. V gene TRBV28 combines with J gene TRBJ1-6; a possible D gene is TRBD1 (5 bases). With 4 bases removed from V and 11 bases from J, the gap between germline ends came to 21 bases. The V gene's germline CDR1 is MDHEN and CDR2 SYDVKM. CDR3 size: 16 residues. Written as DNA, the CDR3 is TGTGCCAGCAGTTCCTCCGGGACGGGGCGGTGGGCACCCCTCCACTTT. Amino acids: CASSSSGTGRWAPLHF.

The chain recombines TRBV6-5 with TRBJ1-2; D uncertain. The V end lost 4 bases, the J end lost 4 bases, and 22 bases lay between the germline ends. This CDR3 has 17 amino acids. Per germline, CDR1 MNHEY and CDR2 SVGAGI. The CDR3 sequence is CASSSTWQRPLFYGYTF. The CDR3 DNA reads as TGTGCCAGCAGTTCGACGTGGCAGCGCCCCCTCTTCTATGGCTACACCTTC.

V is TRBV9 and J is TRBJ1-6; maybe TRBD1 (6 bases). There are 16 residues in the CDR3. Trimming stripped 4 bases from V and 6 bases from J, with 17 bases between. CDR1 is SGDLS, CDR2 YYNGEE, per germline. DNA of the CDR3: TGTGCCAGCAGCTTATGGCGGCAGGGGTTTAATTCACCCCTCCACTTT. As protein: CASSLWRQGFNSPLHF.

This clonotype turned up a few times. The J gene is TRBJ1-5, the V gene TRBV19; unclear D gene. The V gene lost 5 bases and the J gene lost 0 bases, with 14 bases spanning the gap. This CDR3 contains 16 residues. Germline values: CDR1 LNHDA, CDR2 SQIVND (reference sequence). The CDR3 bases are TGTGCCAGTAGTTGGCGGACGGACCATAGCAATCAGCCCCAGCATTTT. Translation gives CASSWRTDHSNQPQHF. The full variable domain, completed using reference TRBV19 and TRBJ1-5, is DGGITQSPKYLFRKEGQNVTLSCEQNLNHDAMYWYRQDPGQGLRLIYYSQIVNDFQKGDIAEGYSVSREKKESFPLTVTSAQKNPTAFYLCASSWRTDHSNQPQHFGDGTRLSIL.

This clonotype was observed at least ten times. This chain uses TRBV15 with TRBJ2-2; D remains ambiguous. Looked up from germline, CDR1 is LNHNV and CDR2 is YYDKDF (reference sequence). The ends were cut back, 0 bases at V and 5 bases at J, with 7 bases in the middle. The CDR3 covers 14 residues. The CDR3 DNA sequence: TGTGCCACCAGCAGAGATGCCGGGACCGGGGAGCTGTTTTTT. It encodes CATSRDAGTGELFF.

This clonotype was seen a few times. The chain uses TRBV18 and TRBJ1-1, with D unresolved. Trimming left V 4 bases short and J 11 bases short, with 17 bases between. Germline loops: CDR1 KGHSH, CDR2 LQKENI. This CDR3 is 13 amino acids long. The chain's CDR3 is CASSLGRSSEAFF. The CDR3 coding sequence is TGTGCCAGCTCACTAGGGAGGAGCAGTGAGGCTTTCTTT.

J is TRBJ2-4 and V is TRBV2; TRBD1 might be the D (7 bases). The germline CDR1 and CDR2 sequences are SNHLY and FYNNEI. V lost 7 bases, J lost 3 bases, and 16 bases lay in between. The length of the CDR3 is 15 residues. The CDR3, as DNA: TGTGCCAGCATCCCAACAGGGGAGGTCAAAAACATTCAGTACTTC. Protein sequence: CASIPTGEVKNIQYF.

This clonotype occurred a few times. The V call is TRBV19, the J call TRBJ2-2, with D possibly being TRBD1 (7 bases). V was clipped by 3 bases and J by 2 bases, with 19 bases between them. CDR3 size: 18 residues. Per germline, CDR1 LNHDA and CDR2 SQIVND (reference sequence). CDR3: CASSMDVGGQTNTGELFF. In DNA, the CDR3 is TGTGCCAGTAGTATGGATGTCGGGGGACAGACCAACACCGGGGAGCTGTTTTTT.

V is TRBV7-3 and J is TRBJ2-2, with D unclear. CDR1 and CDR2 (germline): SGHTA, FQGTGA. The length of the CDR3 is 13 residues. V lost 5 bases to trimming and J lost 8 bases, with 12 bases between them. This CDR3 reads CASSRGDGGELFF. CDR3 DNA: TGTGCCAGCAGCCGCGGCGATGGAGGGGAGCTGTTTTTT.